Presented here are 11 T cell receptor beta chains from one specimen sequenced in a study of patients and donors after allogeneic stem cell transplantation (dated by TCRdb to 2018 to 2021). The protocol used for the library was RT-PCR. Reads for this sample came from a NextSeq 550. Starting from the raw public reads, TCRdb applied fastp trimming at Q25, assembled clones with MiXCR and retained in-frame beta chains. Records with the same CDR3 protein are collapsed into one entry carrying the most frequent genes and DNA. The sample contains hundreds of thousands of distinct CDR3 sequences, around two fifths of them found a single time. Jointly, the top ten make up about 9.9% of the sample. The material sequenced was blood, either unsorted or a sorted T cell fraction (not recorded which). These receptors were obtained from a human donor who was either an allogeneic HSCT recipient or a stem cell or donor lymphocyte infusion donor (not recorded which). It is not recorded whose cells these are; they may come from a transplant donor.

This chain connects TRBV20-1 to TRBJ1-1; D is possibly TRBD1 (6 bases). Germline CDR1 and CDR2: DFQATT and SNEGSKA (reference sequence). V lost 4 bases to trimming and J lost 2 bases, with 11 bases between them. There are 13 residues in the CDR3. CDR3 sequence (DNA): TGCAGTGCTATTGACAGGCTTAACACTGAAGCTTTCTTT. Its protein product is CSAIDRLNTEAFF.

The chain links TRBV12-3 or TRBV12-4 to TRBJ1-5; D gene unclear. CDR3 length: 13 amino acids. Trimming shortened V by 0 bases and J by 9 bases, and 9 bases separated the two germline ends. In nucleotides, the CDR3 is TGTGCCAGCAGTTTAGCCCCCTCTCGGCCCCAGCATTTT. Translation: CASSLAPSRPQHF.

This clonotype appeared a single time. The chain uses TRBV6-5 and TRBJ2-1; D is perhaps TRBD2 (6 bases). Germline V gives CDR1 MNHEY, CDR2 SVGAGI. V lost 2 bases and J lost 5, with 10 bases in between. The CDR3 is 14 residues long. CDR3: CASSYVGTHNEQFF. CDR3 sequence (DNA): TGTGCCAGCAGTTACGTCGGGACTCACAATGAGCAGTTCTTC.

CDR3 region: CASSIQGGQPQHF. CDR3 bases: TGTGCCAGCAGTATACAGGGTGGACAGCCCCAGCATTTT. V and J are TRBV12-3 or TRBV12-4 and TRBJ1-5; possibly TRBD1 for D (6 bases). The CDR3 is made up of 13 amino acids. The V end lost 5 bases, the J end lost 7 bases, and 12 bases lay between the germline ends.

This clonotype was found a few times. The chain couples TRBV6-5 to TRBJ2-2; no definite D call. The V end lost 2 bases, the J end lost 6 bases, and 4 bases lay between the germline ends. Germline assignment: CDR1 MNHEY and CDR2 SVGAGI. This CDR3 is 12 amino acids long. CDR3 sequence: CASSYLAGELFF. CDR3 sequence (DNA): TGTGCCAGCAGTTACCTGGCCGGGGAGCTGTTTTTT.

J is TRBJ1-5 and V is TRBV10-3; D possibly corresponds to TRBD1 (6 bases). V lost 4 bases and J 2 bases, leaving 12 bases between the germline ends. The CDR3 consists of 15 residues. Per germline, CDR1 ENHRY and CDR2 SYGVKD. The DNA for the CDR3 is TGTGCCATCAGTGGAACAGGGAGAGGCAATCAGCCCCAGCATTTT. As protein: CAISGTGRGNQPQHF.

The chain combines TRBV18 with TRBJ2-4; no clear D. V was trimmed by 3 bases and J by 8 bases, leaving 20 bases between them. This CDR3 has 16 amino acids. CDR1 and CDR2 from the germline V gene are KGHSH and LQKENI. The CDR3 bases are TGTGCCAGCTCACCGAACACAGCCGGATCGGGTTACATTCAGTACTTC. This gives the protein CASSPNTAGSGYIQYF.

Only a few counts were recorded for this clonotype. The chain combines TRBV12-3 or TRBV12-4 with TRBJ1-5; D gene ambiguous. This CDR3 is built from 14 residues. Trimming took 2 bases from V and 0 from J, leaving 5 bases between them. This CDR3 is CASSLIYSNQPQHF. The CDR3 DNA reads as TGTGCCAGCAGTTTAATCTATAGCAATCAGCCCCAGCATTTT.

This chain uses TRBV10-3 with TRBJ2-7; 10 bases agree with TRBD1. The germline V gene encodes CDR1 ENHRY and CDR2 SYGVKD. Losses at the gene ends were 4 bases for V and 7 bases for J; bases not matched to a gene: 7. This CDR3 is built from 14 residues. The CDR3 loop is CAISGDRGLREQYF. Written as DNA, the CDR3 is TGTGCCATCAGTGGAGACAGGGGGCTGCGGGAGCAGTACTTC.

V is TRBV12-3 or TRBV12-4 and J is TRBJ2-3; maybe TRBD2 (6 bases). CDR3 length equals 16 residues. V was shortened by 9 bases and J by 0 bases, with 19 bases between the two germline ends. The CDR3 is CASEEPSVSSTDTQYF. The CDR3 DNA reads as TGTGCCAGTGAGGAACCTAGCGTCTCTAGCACAGATACGCAGTATTTT.

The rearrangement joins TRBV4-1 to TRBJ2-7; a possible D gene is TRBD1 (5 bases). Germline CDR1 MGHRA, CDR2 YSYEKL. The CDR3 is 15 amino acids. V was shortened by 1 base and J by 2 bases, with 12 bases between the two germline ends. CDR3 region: CASSQGAGLTYEQYF. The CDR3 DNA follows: TGCGCCAGCAGCCAAGGGGCAGGGCTTACCTACGAGCAGTACTTC.